The clone carrying this T cell receptor (beta chain) was counted only a few times. Its matching antigen is unknown. The germline CDR1 and CDR2 sequences are SGHRS and YFSETQ. V was pared by 0 bases and J by 4 bases, with 16 bases between. The CDR3 is 16 amino acids. This sample stems from a study of T-cell memory formation after mild COVID-19. TCRdb re-called the 5' RACE reads through MiXCR, storing one row per CDR3 protein. The table has around 250,000 distinct CDR3 sequences, around 16% seen once; the top ten hold roughly 23%. Study-wide findings and caveats: In pre-infection memory, a portion of responding clones appeared, which suggested that cross-reactive memory joined.

This clonotype was obtained from a man between 18 and 35 years old who had mild COVID-19 (a few samples of this study predate the infection). Cell type and time point are not known. Sequenced input: PBMCs or a T cell subset sorted from them (not recorded which). The gene calls are TRBV5-1 and TRBJ1-1; D remains ambiguous. This CDR3 reads CASSLGMERQSTEAFF. The DNA of the CDR3 is TGCGCCAGCAGCTTGGGGATGGAACGGCAGAGCACTGAAGCTTTCTTT.